The entry below describes one T cell receptor beta chain. Its target is not known. These data belong to a study of vaccination effects on CD4 cells after COVID-19. The study's findings and limits: Late post-vaccination, clones induced by infection and those induced by vaccine underwent marked clonal contraction.

Method: immunoSEQ multiplex PCR; TCRdb's copy keeps in-frame clones and lacks some. The sample has about 69,000 clones, around 70% seen once. Looked up from germline, CDR1 is SGHTA and CDR2 is FQGNSA. The length of the CDR3 is 19 residues. V dropped 5 bases and J dropped 1; count of bases not matched to a gene: 12. Within the ViraFEST assay, antigen-specific CD4+ T cells underwent expansion with viral peptide pools prior to sequencing. It was after more than nine days of culture that CD4+ T cells were isolated. Participants were vaccinated with two doses of either the BNT162b2 or mRNA-1273 vaccine. With approximately 11 ug/ml peptides and 9.5 to 10 IU/ml IL-2, 2 million or so PBMC per well were cultured.

Sequenced material: CD4+ T cells from PBMCs cultured with HCoV-229E spike peptides, taken after COVID-19 vaccination. The TCR was taken from a human donor who received a COVID-19 vaccine. The chain couples TRBV7-2 to TRBJ2-2; 11 bases fit TRBD2. The CDR3 reads CASSTEQRGLAGNTGELFF. CDR3 nucleotide sequence: TGTGCCAGCAGCACGGAACAGCGAGGACTAGCGGGGAACACCGGGGAGCTGTTTTTT.